This record covers a single TCR beta chain. Antigen specificity is unknown. These data are taken from a study of cytomegalovirus exposure and HLA in healthy donors. The study, taken as a whole, reports: Listed as cytomegalovirus-associated were 150 or so TCR beta chains. Rare sequences made up most TCRs, while some public TCRs were found in many donors. According to an earlier analysis, most TCR beta V segments yielded productive rearrangements about 87% or about 30% of the time. As was reported, the HLA-A and HLA-B alleles of most subjects were accurately predicted from TCR beta sequences.

Primers: 60 Vbeta forward and 13 Jbeta reverse. TCRdb's table, derived via immunoSEQ multiplex PCR, lists solely in-frame clones and lacks some. The sample has 120,000 or so clones; 15% are singletons. This CDR3 comprises 15 residues. V dropped 5 bases and J dropped 4; count of bases not matched to a gene: 10. CDR1 is MNHEY and CDR2 is SVGAGI in the germline V gene. This sequence was found in a young woman in good health and CMV-seronegative. The material sequenced was PBMCs. This sequence joins TRBV6-5 and TRBJ2-7, with TRBD1 identical over 8 bases. The CDR3 protein is CASSRHPGQGYEQYF. The CDR3 DNA reads TGTGCCAGCAGTCGACACCCAGGACAGGGATACGAGCAGTACTTC.